This T cell receptor (beta chain) is from a study of shared clonotypes between healthy human individuals. Details on this clone: Antigen specificity is unknown.

At deep level, the assay was performed. Some 32,000 T cell genomes, or about 190 ng DNA, went into the sorted-subset replicate PCRs. Repertoires were generated with immunoSEQ multiplex PCR, while TCRdb's copy carries only in-frame clones and drops some. The sample lists about 2.2 million clones, just under 95% occurring once. Terminally differentiated effector memory CD45RA+ cells were excluded from the naive CD8 cells, which were CD45RO-negative and positively selected for CCR7. General study points: In contrast to clonotypes shared by all four donors, non-shared clonotypes had lower generation probabilities. Clonotype sharing among donors was thought likely to change with sequencing depth.

Germline V gene lookup returns CDR1 SGHTA and CDR2 FQGTGA. The CDR3 extends over 13 amino acids. V shed 3 bases, J shed 4 bases, and the junction held 1 base outside the gene matches. The V gene is TRBV7-3, the J gene TRBJ1-1, with 8 bases fitting TRBD1. This clonotype originated in a man between 18 and 29 years old in good health. Some clones in this sample may be carry-over from other donors' samples. Sequencing was done on a sample of naive CD8+ T cells from PBMCs. The CDR3 loop reads CASSFTGGTEAFF. The DNA for the CDR3 is TGTGCCAGCAGCTTCACAGGGGGCACTGAAGCTTTCTTT.